A selection of T cell receptor beta chains follows, all from one sample in a study of Graves' ophthalmopathy and Graves' hyperthyroidism. TCRdb independently ran MiXCR on the multiplex PCR reads; one entry per CDR3 protein. The table records roughly 600,000 distinct CDR3 sequences, approximately 35% of them present only once. Sequencing was carried out using peripheral blood or thyroid tissue (not recorded which). Receptor source: an adult man with Graves' hyperthyroidism. The conserved cysteine and the conserved F or W are not part of the CDR3 here. Each record gives: V gene, CDR3 protein.

V: TRBV20-1; CDR3: SATGGAGSDNYGYT
V: TRBV5-1; CDR3: ASSKGLEAAETQY
V: TRBV29-1; CDR3: SVSGTAGGLETQY
V: TRBV20-1; CDR3: SVRPASNEKLF
V: TRBV29-1; CDR3: SVGGTGELF
V: TRBV19; CDR3: ASSTRLAGDTDTQY
V: TRBV7-9; CDR3: ASSDRQGKIHEQY
V: TRBV2; CDR3: ASSVGLAANNEQY
V: TRBV28; CDR3: ASSFGLGEQY
V: TRBV7-2; CDR3: ATSDSRASYNEQY
V: TRBV20-1; CDR3: SAREDLEWGGSNQPQH
V: TRBV27; CDR3: ASTATGVGHEQY
V: TRBV15; CDR3: ATASGNTIY
V: TRBV5-5; CDR3: ASSSPGRGGHGYT
V: TRBV14; CDR3: ASSQVRSGTGNSPLH
V: TRBV29-1; CDR3: SVEDLLKGRSFGYT
V: TRBV5-1; CDR3: ASSGTGLYNSPLH
V: TRBV4-1; CDR3: ASSHHWGDRGVVSTEAF
V: TRBV4-1; CDR3: ASSHGQGAARQNSPLH
V: TRBV9; CDR3: ASSVLQGGNTEAF
V: TRBV25-1; CDR3: ASSSRGGLAGVLYEQY
V: TRBV7-2; CDR3: ASSILKLTDTQY
V: TRBV7-9; CDR3: ASSHGALNTEAF
V: TRBV4-1; CDR3: ASRKQGAGQPQH
V: TRBV7-6; CDR3: ASSYDRSHGYT
V: TRBV2; CDR3: ASMDLAGGPNEQF
V: TRBV6-1; CDR3: ASSSDRENYGYT
V: TRBV24-1; CDR3: ATRGSANTGELF
V: TRBV19; CDR3: ATRDRGRKTEAF
V: TRBV7-6; CDR3: ASSPILAGGPSYEQY
V: TRBV24-1; CDR3: ATSEPTDTQY
V: TRBV7-9; CDR3: ASSQQGSTYEQY
V: TRBV9; CDR3: ASSAPGRLNTEAF
V: TRBV7-9; CDR3: ASSPRDQETQY
V: TRBV7-2; CDR3: ASSLVEGQGDYNYGYT
V: TRBV29-1; CDR3: SSEGLGYT
V: TRBV20-1; CDR3: SADRGHGANVLT
V: TRBV13; CDR3: ASSLSGADYEQY
V: TRBV2; CDR3: ASSESSVMAYSYEQY
V: TRBV9; CDR3: ASSETGTGFGSPLH
V: TRBV5-6; CDR3: ASSPLSRGTEAF
V: TRBV7-9; CDR3: ASSSTSGRADEQF